This T cell receptor beta chain was sequenced for a study of blood T cell repertoires in COVID-19. J lost 1 base, V lost 1 base, and 4 bases had no gene match. The CDR3 extends over 16 amino acids. Germline lookup yields CDR1 KGHSH and CDR2 LQKENI. Sequenced by immunoSEQ multiplex PCR; TCRdb stores in-frame clones only, minus some. The sample consists of about 250,000 clones, 84% of them appearing once. This chain connects TRBV18 to TRBJ1-1; TRBD1 agrees at 9 bases. Sequencing was done on a sample of peripheral blood. The sequence was obtained from a woman aged 35 to 49 who had recovered from COVID-19. CDR3 in amino acids: CASSPQRQGGNTEAFF. The DNA for the CDR3 is TGTGCCAGCTCACCACAGAGACAGGGGGGGAACACTGAAGCTTTCTTT.